This TCR beta chain was recovered during a study of blood T cell repertoires in COVID-19. As for the study in general: Sites in the United States, Italy and Spain provided acute and convalescent COVID-19 samples. T cells, B-cell-depleted T cells, or PBMCs provided the cDNA or gDNA that served as material.

How the authors handled the data: By means of reference gene primer amplification, nucleated cell counts were estimated. The protocol was immunoSEQ multiplex PCR, while the TCRdb copy is restricted to in-frame clones and leaves out a portion. That table supplies the V and J calls and clone size; D and trimming were determined from the DNA. The sample has roughly 180,000 clones; roughly four fifths are singletons. Sequencing used peripheral blood. The receptor comes from a human donor in a cohort sampled during active COVID-19.

For the CDR3, the DNA is TGTGCCAGCAGCTTTAGCGGGGGGGCTGGCGAAGATACGCAGTATTTT. Translated, it gives CASSFSGGAGEDTQYF. V usage is TRBV7-3 and J usage is TRBJ2-3; TRBD2 agrees at 11 bases. The V gene's germline CDR1 is SGHTA and CDR2 FQGTGA. V gave up 3 bases and J gave up 5 bases; unmatched junction bases: 7. This CDR3 region has 16 residues.